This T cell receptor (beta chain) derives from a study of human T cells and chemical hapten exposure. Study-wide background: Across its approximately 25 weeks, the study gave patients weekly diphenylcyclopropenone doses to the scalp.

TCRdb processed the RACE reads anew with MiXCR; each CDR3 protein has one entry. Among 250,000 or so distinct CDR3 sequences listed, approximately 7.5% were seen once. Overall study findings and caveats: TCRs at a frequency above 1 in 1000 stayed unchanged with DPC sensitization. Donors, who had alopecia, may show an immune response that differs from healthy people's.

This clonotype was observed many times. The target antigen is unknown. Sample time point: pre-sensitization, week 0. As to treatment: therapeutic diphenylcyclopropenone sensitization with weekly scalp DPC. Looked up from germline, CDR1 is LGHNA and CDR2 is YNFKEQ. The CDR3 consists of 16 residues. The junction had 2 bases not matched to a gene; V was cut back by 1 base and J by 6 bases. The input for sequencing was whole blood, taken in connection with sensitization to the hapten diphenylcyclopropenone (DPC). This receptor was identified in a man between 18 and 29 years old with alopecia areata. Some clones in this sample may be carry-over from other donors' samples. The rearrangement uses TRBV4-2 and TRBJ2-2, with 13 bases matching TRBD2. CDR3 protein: CASSQATSGGAGELFF. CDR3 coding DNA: TGTGCCAGCAGCCAAGCCACTAGCGGGGGGGCCGGGGAGCTGTTTTTT.